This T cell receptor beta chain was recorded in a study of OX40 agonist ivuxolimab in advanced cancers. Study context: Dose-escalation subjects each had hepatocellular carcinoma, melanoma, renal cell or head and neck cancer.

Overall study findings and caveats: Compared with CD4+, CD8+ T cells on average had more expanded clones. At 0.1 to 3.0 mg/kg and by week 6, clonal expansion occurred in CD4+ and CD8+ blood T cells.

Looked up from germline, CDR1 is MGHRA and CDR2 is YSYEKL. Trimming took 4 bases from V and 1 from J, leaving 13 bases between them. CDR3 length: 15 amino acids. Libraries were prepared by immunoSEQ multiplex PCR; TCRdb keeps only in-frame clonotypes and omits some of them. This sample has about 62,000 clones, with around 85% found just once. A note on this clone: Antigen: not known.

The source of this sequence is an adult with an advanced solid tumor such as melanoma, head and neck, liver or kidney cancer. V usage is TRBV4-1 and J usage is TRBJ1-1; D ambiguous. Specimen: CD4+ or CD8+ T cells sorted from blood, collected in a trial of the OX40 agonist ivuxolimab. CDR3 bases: TGCGCCAGCAGCCCCCGAGGAGAGACGAACACTGAAGCTTTCTTT. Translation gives CASSPRGETNTEAFF.